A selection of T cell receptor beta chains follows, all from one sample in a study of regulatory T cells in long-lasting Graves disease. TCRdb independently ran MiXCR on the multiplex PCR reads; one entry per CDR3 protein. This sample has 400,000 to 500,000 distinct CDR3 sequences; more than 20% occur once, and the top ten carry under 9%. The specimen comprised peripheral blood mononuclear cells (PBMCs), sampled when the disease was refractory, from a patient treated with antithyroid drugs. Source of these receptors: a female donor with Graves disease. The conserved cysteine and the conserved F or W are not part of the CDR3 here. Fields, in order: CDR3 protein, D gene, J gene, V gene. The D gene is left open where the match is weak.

CDR3 protein: ASSLSEGLVTDTQY
D gene: TRBD2
J gene: TRBJ2-3
V gene: TRBV27

CDR3 protein: ASSLIGTATNTGELF
D gene: TRBD1
J gene: TRBJ2-2
V gene: TRBV27

CDR3 protein: ASSQVTGQGYEQY
D gene: TRBD1
J gene: TRBJ2-7
V gene: TRBV4-1

CDR3 protein: ASSFFTSYEQY
D gene: NA
J gene: TRBJ2-7
V gene: TRBV28

CDR3 protein: SVRMNTEAF
D gene: NA
J gene: TRBJ1-1
V gene: TRBV29-1

CDR3 protein: ASSFWANTEAF
D gene: NA
J gene: TRBJ1-1
V gene: TRBV5-1

CDR3 protein: ASSSSPSGKGIQY
D gene: TRBD2
J gene: TRBJ2-4
V gene: TRBV27

CDR3 protein: ASSGGTSGTEQY
D gene: TRBD2
J gene: TRBJ2-7
V gene: TRBV5-1

CDR3 protein: AWRILAAYEQY
D gene: NA
J gene: TRBJ2-7
V gene: TRBV30

CDR3 protein: ASSYRLSYEQY
D gene: NA
J gene: TRBJ2-7
V gene: TRBV6-9

CDR3 protein: ASSSGASNQPQH
D gene: NA
J gene: TRBJ1-5
V gene: TRBV5-1

CDR3 protein: ASSPQGFPPLGIT
D gene: NA
J gene: TRBJ1-2
V gene: TRBV27

CDR3 protein: ASSKSQSTYEQY
D gene: NA
J gene: TRBJ2-7
V gene: TRBV7-9

CDR3 protein: ASRQGLNTEAF
D gene: TRBD1
J gene: TRBJ1-1
V gene: TRBV27

CDR3 protein: ASRGGSGNTIY
D gene: NA
J gene: TRBJ1-3
V gene: TRBV6-1

CDR3 protein: ASSLVPRWSQGYT
D gene: NA
J gene: TRBJ1-2
V gene: TRBV7-2

CDR3 protein: SAASGGRGGLAKQTQY
D gene: TRBD2
J gene: TRBJ2-5
V gene: TRBV20-1

CDR3 protein: ASRGRILSGNTIY
D gene: NA
J gene: TRBJ1-3
V gene: TRBV6-1

CDR3 protein: ASSDYRALQGGGGSYT
D gene: NA
J gene: TRBJ1-2
V gene: TRBV5-6

CDR3 protein: ASSPGHENTEAF
D gene: NA
J gene: TRBJ1-1
V gene: TRBV6-1

CDR3 protein: ASSRRTESNQPQH
D gene: NA
J gene: TRBJ1-5
V gene: TRBV5-1

CDR3 protein: ASSYEQIYTGELF
D gene: NA
J gene: TRBJ2-2
V gene: TRBV27

CDR3 protein: ASSYGSLLVGNEQF
D gene: NA
J gene: TRBJ2-1
V gene: TRBV6-2/TRBV6-3

CDR3 protein: ASGFHLENTGELF
D gene: NA
J gene: TRBJ2-2
V gene: TRBV12-5

CDR3 protein: ASSLNQGTKNIQY
D gene: NA
J gene: TRBJ2-4
V gene: TRBV7-2

CDR3 protein: ASSFGTGGLVEQY
D gene: TRBD1
J gene: TRBJ2-7
V gene: TRBV27

CDR3 protein: SVLPETDTQY
D gene: NA
J gene: TRBJ2-3
V gene: TRBV29-1